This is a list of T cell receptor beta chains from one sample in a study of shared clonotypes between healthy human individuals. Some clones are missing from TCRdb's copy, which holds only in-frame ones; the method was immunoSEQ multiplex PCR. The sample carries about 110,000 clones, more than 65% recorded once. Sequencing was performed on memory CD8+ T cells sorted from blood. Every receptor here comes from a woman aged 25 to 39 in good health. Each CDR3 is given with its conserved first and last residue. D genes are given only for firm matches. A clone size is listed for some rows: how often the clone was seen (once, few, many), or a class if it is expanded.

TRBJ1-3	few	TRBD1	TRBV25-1	TGTGCCAGCAGCCTTGGACAGGGTCTAACCATAGACACCATATATTTT	CASSLGQGLTIDTIYF
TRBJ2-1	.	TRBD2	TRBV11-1	TGTGCCAGCAGCTCCGGGACTAGTGATAGCAATGAGCAGTTCTTC	CASSSGTSDSNEQFF
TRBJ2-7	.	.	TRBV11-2	TGTGCCAGCAGCTTAGGGGTAAGCTACGAGCAGTACTTC	CASSLGVSYEQYF
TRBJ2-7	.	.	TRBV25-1	TGTGCCAGCAGGGATATTTACGAGCAGTACTTC	CASRDIYEQYF
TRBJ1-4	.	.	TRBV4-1	TGCGCCAGCAGCCAAACCGGGACGGAAGAAAAACTGTTTTTT	CASSQTGTEEKLFF
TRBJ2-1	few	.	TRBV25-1	TGTGCCAGCAGTCCACGGGCCGTTGGGGGCTTCTACAATGAGCAGTTCTTC	CASSPRAVGGFYNEQFF
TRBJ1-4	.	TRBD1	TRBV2	TGTGCCAGCAGTGATCCAGGGGGGGCGCCGGCTAATGAAAAACTGTTTTTT	CASSDPGGAPANEKLFF
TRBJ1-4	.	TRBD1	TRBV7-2	TGTGCCAGCAGCTTAGGCCAGGGGGCGTATGAAAAACTGTTTTTT	CASSLGQGAYEKLFF
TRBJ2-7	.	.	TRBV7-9	TGTGCCAGCAGTCCCCGGCATTACTACGAGCAGTACTTC	CASSPRHYYEQYF
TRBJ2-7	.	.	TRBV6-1	TGTGCCAGCAGTGAAGCGCTGGAGGGGGGCCTCTACGAGCAGTACTTC	CASSEALEGGLYEQYF
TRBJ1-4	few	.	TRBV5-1	TGCGCCAGCAGCTTGGCCACCCAGCCAGATGAAAAACTGTTTTTT	CASSLATQPDEKLFF
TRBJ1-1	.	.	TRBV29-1	TGCAGCGTGGGCCCGGGGACCCAGGGACGTGAAGCTTTCTTT	CSVGPGTQGREAFF
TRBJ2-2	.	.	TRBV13	TGTGCCAGCAGCTTAGAGGGCCAGGAGAACACCGGGGAGCTGTTTTTT	CASSLEGQENTGELFF
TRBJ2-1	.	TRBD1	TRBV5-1	TGTGCCAGCAGCTTTTCGGACAGGGGGTCCAATGAGCAGTTCTTC	CASSFSDRGSNEQFF
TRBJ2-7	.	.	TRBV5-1	TGCGCCAGCGGGGGAGGAGGACGCGTCTACGAGCAGTACTTC	CASGGGGRVYEQYF
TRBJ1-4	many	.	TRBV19	TGTGCCAGTAGGCAGGGTGTGCGTACTAATGAAAAACTGTTTTTT	CASRQGVRTNEKLFF
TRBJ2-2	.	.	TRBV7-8	TGTGCCAGCAGCTCCCGTCCTACCCCCACCGGGGAGCTGTTTTTT	CASSSRPTPTGELFF
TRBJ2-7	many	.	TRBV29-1	TGCAGCGTTGACAGGGAAAGCGGTCACGAGCAGTACTTC	CSVDRESGHEQYF
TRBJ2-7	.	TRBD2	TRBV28	TGTGCCAGCAGTTCACAGCGGGAGGGCCCCTACGAGCAGTACTTC	CASSSQREGPYEQYF
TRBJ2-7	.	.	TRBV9	TGTGCCAGCAGCGTATTCCCAGAAACCTACGAGCAGTACTTC	CASSVFPETYEQYF
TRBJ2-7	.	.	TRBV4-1	TGCGCCAGCAGCCAAGAGAGACGGCCCTACGAGCAGTACTTC	CASSQERRPYEQYF
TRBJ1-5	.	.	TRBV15	TGTGCCACCAGCTCTACTAATCAGCCCCAGCATTTT	CATSSTNQPQHF
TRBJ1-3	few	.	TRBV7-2	TGTGCCAGCAGCAATCAGGGACTGCTAGGAAACACCATATATTTT	CASSNQGLLGNTIYF
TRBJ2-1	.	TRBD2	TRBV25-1	TGTGCCAGCAGTGAAGGGGGGAGCGGGAGGACCCATGAGCAGTTCTTC	CASSEGGSGRTHEQFF
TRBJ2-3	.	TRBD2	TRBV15	TGTGCCACCAGCAGAGATTTATTAACTAGCGGGAGGGCCAAGAAATTCACAGATACGCAGTATTTT	CATSRDLLTSGRAKKFTDTQYF
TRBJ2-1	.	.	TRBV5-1	TGCGCCAGCAGCTTGGGGGACGCTTACAATGAGCAGTTCTTC	CASSLGDAYNEQFF
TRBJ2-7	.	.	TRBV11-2	TGTGCCAGCACTGGGGGTTACGAGCAGTACTTC	CASTGGYEQYF
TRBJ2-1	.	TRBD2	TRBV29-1	TGCAGCGTTGAAGGCGCTAGACTAGCGGGAGATGAGCAGTTCTTC	CSVEGARLAGDEQFF
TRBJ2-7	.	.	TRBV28	TGTGCCAGCAGAACGGAAGCGGACGTCTACGAGCAGTACTTC	CASRTEADVYEQYF